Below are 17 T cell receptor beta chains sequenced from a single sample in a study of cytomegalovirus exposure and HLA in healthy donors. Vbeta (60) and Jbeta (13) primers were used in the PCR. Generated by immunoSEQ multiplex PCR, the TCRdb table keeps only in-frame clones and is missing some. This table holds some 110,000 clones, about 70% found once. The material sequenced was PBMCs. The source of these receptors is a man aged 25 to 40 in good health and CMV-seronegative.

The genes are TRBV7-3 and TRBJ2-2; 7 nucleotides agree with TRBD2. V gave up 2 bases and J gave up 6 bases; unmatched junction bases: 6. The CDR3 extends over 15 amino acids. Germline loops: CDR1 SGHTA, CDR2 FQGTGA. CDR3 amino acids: CASSLGGTIPGELFF. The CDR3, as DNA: TGTGCCAGCAGCTTAGGAGGGACTATCCCCGGGGAGCTGTTTTTT. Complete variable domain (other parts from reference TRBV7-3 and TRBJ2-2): GAGVSQTPSNKVTEKGKYVELRCDPISGHTALYWYRQSLGQGPEFLIYFQGTGAADDSGLPNDRFFAVRPEGSVSTLKIQRTERGDSAVYLCASSLGGTIPGELFFGEGSRLTVL.

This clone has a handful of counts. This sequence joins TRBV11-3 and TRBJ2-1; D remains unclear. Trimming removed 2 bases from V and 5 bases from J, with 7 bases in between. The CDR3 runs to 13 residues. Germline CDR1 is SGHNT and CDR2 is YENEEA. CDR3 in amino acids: CASSLIQDNEQFF. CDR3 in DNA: TGTGCCAGCAGCTTAATTCAGGACAATGAGCAGTTCTTC.

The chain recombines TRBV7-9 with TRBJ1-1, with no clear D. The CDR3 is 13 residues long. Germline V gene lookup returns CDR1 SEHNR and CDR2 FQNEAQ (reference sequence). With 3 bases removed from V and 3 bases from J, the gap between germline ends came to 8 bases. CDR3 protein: CASSFVSDTEAFF. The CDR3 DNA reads TGTGCCAGCAGCTTTGTGTCGGACACTGAAGCTTTCTTT.

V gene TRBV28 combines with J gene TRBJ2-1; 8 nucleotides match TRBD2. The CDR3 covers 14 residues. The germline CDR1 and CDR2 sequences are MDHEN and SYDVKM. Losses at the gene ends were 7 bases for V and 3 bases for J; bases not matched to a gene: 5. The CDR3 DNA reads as TGTGCCAGCACCGGGACTAGTGGCTACAATGAGCAGTTCTTC. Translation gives CASTGTSGYNEQFF.

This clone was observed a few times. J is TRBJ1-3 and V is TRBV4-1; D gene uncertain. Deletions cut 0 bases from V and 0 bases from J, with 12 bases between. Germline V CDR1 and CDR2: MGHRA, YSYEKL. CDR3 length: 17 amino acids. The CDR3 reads CASSQESAEYSGNTIYF. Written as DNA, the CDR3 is TGCGCCAGCAGCCAAGAAAGCGCCGAATACTCTGGAAACACCATATATTTT.

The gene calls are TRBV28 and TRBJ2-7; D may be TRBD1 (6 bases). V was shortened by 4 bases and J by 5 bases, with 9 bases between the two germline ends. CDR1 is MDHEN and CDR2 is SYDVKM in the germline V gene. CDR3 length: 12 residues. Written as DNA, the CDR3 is TGTGCCAGCAGTTACAGGGTCCACGAGCAGTACTTC. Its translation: CASSYRVHEQYF.

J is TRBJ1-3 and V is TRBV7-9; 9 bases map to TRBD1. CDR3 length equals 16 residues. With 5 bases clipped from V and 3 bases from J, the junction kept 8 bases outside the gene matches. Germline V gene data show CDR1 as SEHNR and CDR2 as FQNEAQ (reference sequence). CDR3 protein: CASSGRDRVFGNTIYF. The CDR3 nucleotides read TGTGCCAGCAGCGGCCGGGACAGGGTCTTTGGAAACACCATATATTTT.

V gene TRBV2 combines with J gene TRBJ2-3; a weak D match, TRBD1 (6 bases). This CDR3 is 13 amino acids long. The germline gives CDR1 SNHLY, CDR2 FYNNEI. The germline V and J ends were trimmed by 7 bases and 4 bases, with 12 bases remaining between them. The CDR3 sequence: CASKTGSSDTQYF. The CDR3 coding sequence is TGTGCCAGCAAGACAGGCTCATCAGATACGCAGTATTTT.

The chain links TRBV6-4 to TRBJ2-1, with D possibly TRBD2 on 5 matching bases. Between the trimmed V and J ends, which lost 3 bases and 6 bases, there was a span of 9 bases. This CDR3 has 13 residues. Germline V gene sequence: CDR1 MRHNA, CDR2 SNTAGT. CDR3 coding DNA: TGTGCCAGCAGTGAATCTAGCAGCAATGAGCAGTTCTTC. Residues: CASSESSSNEQFF.

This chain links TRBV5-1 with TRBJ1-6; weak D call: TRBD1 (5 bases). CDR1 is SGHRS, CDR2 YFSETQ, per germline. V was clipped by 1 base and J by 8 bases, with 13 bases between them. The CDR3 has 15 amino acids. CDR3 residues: CASSLRPGRDSPLHF. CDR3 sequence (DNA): TGCGCCAGCAGCTTGCGCCCAGGGCGCGATTCACCCCTCCACTTT.

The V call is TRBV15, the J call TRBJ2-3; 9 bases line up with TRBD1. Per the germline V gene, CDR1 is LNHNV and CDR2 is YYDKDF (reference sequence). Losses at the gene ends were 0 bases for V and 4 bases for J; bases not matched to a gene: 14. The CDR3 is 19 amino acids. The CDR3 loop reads CATSRELRRGQGFPDTQYF. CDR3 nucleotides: TGTGCCACCAGCAGAGAATTGAGGAGGGGACAGGGATTCCCAGATACGCAGTATTTT.

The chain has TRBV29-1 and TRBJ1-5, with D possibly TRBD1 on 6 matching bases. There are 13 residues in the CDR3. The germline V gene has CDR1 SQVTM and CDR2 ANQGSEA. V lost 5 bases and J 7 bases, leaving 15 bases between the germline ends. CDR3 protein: CSVRVQGSQPQHF. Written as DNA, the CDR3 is TGCAGCGTTCGAGTCCAGGGGTCGCAGCCCCAGCATTTT.

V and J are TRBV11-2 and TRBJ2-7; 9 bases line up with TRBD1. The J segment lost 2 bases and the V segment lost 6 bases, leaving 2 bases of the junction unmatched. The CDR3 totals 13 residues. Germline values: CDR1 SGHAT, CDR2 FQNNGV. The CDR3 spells CASRGQGPYEQYF. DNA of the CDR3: TGTGCCAGCAGAGGACAGGGGCCCTACGAGCAGTACTTC. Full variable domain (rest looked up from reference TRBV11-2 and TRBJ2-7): EAGVAQSPRYKIIEKRQSVAFWCNPISGHATLYWYQQILGQGPKLLIQFQNNGVVDDSQLPKDRFSAERLKGVDSTLKIQPAKLEDSAVYLCASRGQGPYEQYFGPGTRLTVT.

CDR3 bases: TGTGCCAGCAGCGCGCGACACAGCGGGGATCAGCCCCAGCATTTT. It specifies CASSARHSGDQPQHF. This rearrangement joins TRBV5-5 to TRBJ1-5; D unclear. The V end was cut by 4 bases, the J end by 5 bases, with 16 bases between. CDR3 length: 15 residues. The germline CDR1 and CDR2 sequences are SGHKS and YYEKEE (reference sequence).

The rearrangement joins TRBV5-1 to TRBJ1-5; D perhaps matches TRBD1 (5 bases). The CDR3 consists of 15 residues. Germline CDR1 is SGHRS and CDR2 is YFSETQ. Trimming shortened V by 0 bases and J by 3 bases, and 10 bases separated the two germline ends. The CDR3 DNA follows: TGCGCCAGCAGCTTGGGGGACTTGCCCAATCAGCCCCAGCATTTT. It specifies CASSLGDLPNQPQHF. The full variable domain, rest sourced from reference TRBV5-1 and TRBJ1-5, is KAGVTQTPRYLIKTRGQQVTLSCSPISGHRSVSWYQQTPGQGLQFLFEYFSETQRNKGNFPGRFSGRQFSNSRSEMNVSTLELGDSALYLCASSLGDLPNQPQHFGDGTRLSIL.

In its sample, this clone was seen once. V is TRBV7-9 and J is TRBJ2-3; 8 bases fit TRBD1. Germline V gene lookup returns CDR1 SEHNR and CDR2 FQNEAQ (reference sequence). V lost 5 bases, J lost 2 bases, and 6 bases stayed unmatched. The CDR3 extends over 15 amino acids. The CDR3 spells CASSTGQGLTDTQYF. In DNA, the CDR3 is TGTGCCAGCAGCACCGGACAGGGCCTCACAGATACGCAGTATTTT.

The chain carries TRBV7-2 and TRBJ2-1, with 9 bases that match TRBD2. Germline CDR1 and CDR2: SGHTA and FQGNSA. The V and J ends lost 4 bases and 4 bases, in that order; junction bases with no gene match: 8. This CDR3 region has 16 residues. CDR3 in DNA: TGTGCCAGCAGCTCTAAACCGGGACTAGCTTACAATGAGCAGTTCTTC. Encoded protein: CASSSKPGLAYNEQFF.